This T cell receptor (beta chain) was captured by sequencing in a study of cytomegalovirus exposure and HLA in healthy donors. Both 60 Vbeta primers and 13 Jbeta primers went into the PCR. Clones were sequenced by immunoSEQ multiplex PCR, and TCRdb holds only the in-frame ones, with some missing. The repertoire holds roughly 240,000 clones, 78% seen once, with about 0.47% in the top ten. Study outcomes and limitations: Only CMV serostatus was available as immune exposure information.

The CDR3 has 14 residues. Germline CDR1 MNHEY, CDR2 SVGAGI. V shed 2 bases and J 3 bases; nucleotides not matched to a gene: 4. As to this clone: Its specificity is unknown.

Sequencing was performed on PBMCs. The chain couples TRBV6-5 to TRBJ2-7; 7 nucleotides line up with TRBD1. The TCR sequence derives from a boy aged 5-17 years in good health and CMV-seronegative. This CDR3 reads CASSYDRESYEQYF. CDR3 nucleotides: TGTGCCAGCAGTTACGACAGGGAGAGCTACGAGCAGTACTTC.